One and the same sample provided the 3 T cell receptor beta chains below, sequenced in a study of CD8 T cells in ankylosing spondylitis. TCRdb reanalysed the 5' RACE reads using MiXCR and keeps one entry per CDR3 protein. The repertoire holds around 7,000 distinct CDR3 sequences, with over 7.5% as singletons. The sample taken for sequencing was blood, either unsorted or a sorted T cell fraction (not recorded which). The receptors were sampled from a male donor with ankylosing spondylitis or in good health (not recorded which).

By proportion, this clonotype is medium-sized. The V call is TRBV9, the J call TRBJ2-1; D not resolved. Germline CDR1 and CDR2: SGDLS and YYNGEE. Trimming took off 4 bases at V and 6 bases at J, with 17 bases between the two ends. There are 15 residues in the CDR3. The CDR3 nucleotides read TGTGCCAGCAGCACAGCCTCGCGGCTCGTCAATGAGCAGTTCTTC. Protein: CASSTASRLVNEQFF. The full variable domain, rest sourced from reference TRBV9 and TRBJ2-1, is DSGVTQTPKHLITATGQRVTLRCSPRSGDLSVYWYQQSLDQGLQFLIQYYNGEERAKGNILERFSAQQFPDLHSELNLSSLELGDSALYFCASSTASRLVNEQFFGPGTRLTVL.

By proportion, this clonotype is medium-sized. The chain recombines TRBV9 with TRBJ1-2; D remains unclear. In germline, CDR1 is SGDLS, CDR2 YYNGEE. The CDR3 is made up of 15 amino acids. V gave up 1 base and J gave up 2 bases, with 12 bases separating them. The CDR3 bases are TGTGCCAGCAGCGTATTCTCGGGTTCAAACTATGGCTACACCTTC. Protein sequence: CASSVFSGSNYGYTF.

This clonotype showed up many times. The chain couples TRBV9 to TRBJ1-1, with 8 nucleotides matching TRBD1. Germline lookup yields CDR1 SGDLS and CDR2 YYNGEE. The CDR3 sequence is 13 residues long. The V segment lost 5 bases and the J segment 2 bases; nucleotides outside the gene matches: 2. The CDR3 DNA is TGTGCCAGCAGAGGACAGGGTAACACTGAAGCTTTCTTT. This codes for CASRGQGNTEAFF.